Each of the 22 T cell receptor beta chains below was sequenced from the same sample in a study of blood T cell repertoires in COVID-19. TCRdb's copy holds only in-frame clones and misses some; the assay was immunoSEQ multiplex PCR. The table includes 300,000 to 350,000 clones, around 90% detected once. The specimen was peripheral blood. These TCRs come from a man younger than 35 with active or convalescent COVID-19.

V gene TRBV4-1 combines with J gene TRBJ1-2; possibly TRBD1 for D (5 bases). V lost 2 bases and J lost 8, with 15 bases in between. The CDR3 is 14 residues long. CDR1 MGHRA and CDR2 YSYEKL come from the germline V gene. The CDR3 reads CASSQFGGGGGYTF. CDR3 DNA sequence: TGCGCCAGCAGCCAATTTGGCGGCGGGGGAGGCTACACCTTC.

CDR3 sequence: CASGPTSGSGELFF. Written as DNA, the CDR3 is TGTGCTAGTGGCCCAACCTCGGGGTCCGGGGAGCTGTTTTTT. The chain uses TRBV12-5 and TRBJ2-2; perhaps TRBD2 as D (5 bases). This CDR3 comprises 14 residues. Germline CDR1 is LGHNT and CDR2 is FRNRAP. The V end lost 6 bases, the J end lost 6 bases, and 14 bases lay between the germline ends.

The rearrangement links TRBV5-5 to TRBJ2-1; TRBD2 matches 10 bases. The CDR3 loop spans 15 amino acids. The germline CDR1 and CDR2 sequences are SGHKS and YYEKEE (reference sequence). The junction had 8 bases not matched to a gene; V was cut back by 3 bases and J by 8 bases. This CDR3 reads CASSWSGGAIDEQFF. The DNA for the CDR3 is TGTGCCAGCAGCTGGAGCGGGGGGGCCATAGATGAGCAGTTCTTC. Supplemented by reference TRBV5-5 and TRBJ2-1, the full variable domain reads DAGVTQSPTHLIKTRGQQVTLRCSPISGHKSVSWYQQVLGQGPQFIFQYYEKEERGRGNFPDRFSARQFPNYSSELNVNALLLGDSALYLCASSWSGGAIDEQFFGPGTRLTVL.

CDR3 sequence: CASSISPPRGYNEQFF. In DNA form, the CDR3 reads TGTGCCAGTAGTATATCCCCTCCCCGGGGCTACAATGAGCAGTTCTTC. This chain joins TRBV19 and TRBJ2-1; the D gene is possibly TRBD2 (5 bases). The ends were cut back, 2 bases at V and 3 bases at J, with 14 bases in the middle. This CDR3 has 16 residues. Germline V lookup: CDR1 LNHDA, CDR2 SQIVND (reference sequence). The whole variable domain, filled in from reference TRBV19 and TRBJ2-1, reads DGGITQSPKYLFRKEGQNVTLSCEQNLNHDAMYWYRQDPGQGLRLIYYSQIVNDFQKGDIAEGYSVSREKKESFPLTVTSAQKNPTAFYLCASSISPPRGYNEQFFGPGTRLTVL.

CDR3 DNA sequence: TGTGCCAGCAGCCCTAACAGGGGAGCAGAGACCCAGTACTTC. Its protein product is CASSPNRGAETQYF. The rearrangement joins TRBV7-9 to TRBJ2-5; TRBD1 matches 7 bases. Trimming took 5 bases from V and 4 from J; bases not matched to a gene: 7. CDR1 is SEHNR, CDR2 FQNEAQ, per germline (reference sequence). This CDR3 has 14 amino acids.

V is TRBV5-5 and J is TRBJ2-7, with a weak D call TRBD1 (7 bases). Trimming stripped 3 bases from V and 7 bases from J, with 20 bases between. The V gene's germline CDR1 is SGHKS and CDR2 YYEKEE (reference sequence). The CDR3 length is 15 residues. CDR3 nucleotide sequence: TGTGCCAGCAGCTGGGGGGACAGAAGACTGGGGGAGCAGTACTTC. Amino acids: CASSWGDRRLGEQYF.

The V and J genes are TRBV27 and TRBJ1-4, with 7 bases lining up with TRBD1. V was pared by 7 bases and J by 6 bases, with 8 bases of the junction left unmatched. Per germline, CDR1 MNHEY and CDR2 SMNVEV (reference sequence). The CDR3 has 14 amino acids. DNA for the CDR3: TGTGCCAGCACCGCCCGGGACAGAGATGAAAAACTGTTTTTT. It translates to CASTARDRDEKLFF.

Only a few counts were recorded for this clone. The identical CDR3 is also encoded by other nucleotide sequences in the sample. V usage is TRBV11-2 and J usage is TRBJ2-7, with 7 bases that match TRBD2. The V segment lost 3 bases and the J segment 0 bases; nucleotides outside the gene matches: 2. The germline CDR1 and CDR2 sequences are SGHAT and FQNNGV. The CDR3 length is 14 residues. CDR3 region: CASSLGGSSYEQYF. The CDR3 nucleotides read TGTGCCAGCAGCTTGGGAGGGAGCTCCTACGAGCAGTACTTC.

This clone was detected only once. This chain connects TRBV4-3 to TRBJ2-1; the match to TRBD1 covers 10 bases. Germline loops: CDR1 LGHNA, CDR2 YSLEER. The CDR3 consists of 16 residues. V shed 0 bases and J 9 bases; nucleotides not matched to a gene: 8. Here the CDR3 reads CASSQDPGQGFPEQFF. CDR3 nucleotides: TGCGCCAGCAGCCAAGATCCGGGACAGGGGTTCCCTGAGCAGTTCTTC.

This chain joins TRBV29-1 and TRBJ2-5; perhaps TRBD1 as D (5 bases). The ends were cut back, 5 bases at V and 2 bases at J, with 15 bases in the middle. Germline CDR1 SQVTM, CDR2 ANQGSEA. The CDR3 has 14 residues. The CDR3 protein is CSVSPDTEQETQYF. The CDR3 DNA sequence: TGCAGCGTTTCCCCGGACACAGAGCAAGAGACCCAGTACTTC.

The genes are TRBV3-1 (or the pseudogene TRBV3-2) and TRBJ1-2; no reliable D call. The CDR3 is 13 residues long. Trimming took off 4 bases at V and 8 bases at J, with 14 bases between the two ends. Per germline, CDR1 LGHDT and CDR2 YNNKEL (reference sequence). CDR3 loop: CASSPSFGRGYTF. CDR3 sequence (DNA): TGTGCCAGCAGCCCCTCTTTCGGTCGCGGCTACACCTTC.

V is TRBV29-1 and J is TRBJ2-7, with D tentatively TRBD2 (5 bases). The CDR3 is made up of 13 amino acids. Germline V CDR1 and CDR2: SQVTM, ANQGSEA. Trimming removed 0 bases at V and 3 bases at J, with 9 bases between. The CDR3 protein is CSVEDPADYEQYF. In DNA, the CDR3 is TGCAGCGTTGAAGATCCAGCGGACTACGAGCAGTACTTC.

This chain uses TRBV28 with TRBJ1-2; D is uncertain. The V end lost 5 bases, the J end lost 0 bases, and 7 bases lay between the germline ends. CDR3 length: 13 residues. Germline CDR1 reads MDHEN; CDR2 reads SYDVKM. The CDR3 region is CASSLKPNYGYTF. The CDR3 DNA sequence: TGTGCCAGCAGTCTAAAACCTAACTATGGCTACACCTTC.

This sequence joins TRBV3-1 (or the pseudogene TRBV3-2) and TRBJ1-5; D is perhaps TRBD1 (5 bases). The ends were cut back, 7 bases at V and 3 bases at J, with 10 bases in the middle. The germline CDR1 and CDR2 sequences are LGHDT and YNNKEL (reference sequence). The CDR3 has 13 residues. The CDR3 DNA follows: TGTGCCAGCACGTGGGGCAACAATCAGCCCCAGCATTTT. This codes for CASTWGNNQPQHF.

For this clone: Other nucleotide sequences in the sample specify the same CDR3. CDR3 nucleotide sequence: TGCGCCAGCAGCTTGGCCGGGGGTTTTCAGCCCCAGCATTTT. Translating it yields CASSLAGGFQPQHF. V is TRBV5-1 and J is TRBJ1-5; possibly TRBD1 for D (5 bases). The CDR3 sequence is 14 residues long. Germline V gene lookup returns CDR1 SGHRS and CDR2 YFSETQ. V shed 0 bases and J shed 6 bases, with 10 bases lying between them.

The DNA for the CDR3 is TGTGCCAGCTTGAAGGGAGGGATCGGACAGACCTATGGCTACACCTTC. It specifies CASLKGGIGQTYGYTF. The V gene is TRBV3-1 (or the pseudogene TRBV3-2), the J gene TRBJ1-2; TRBD1 might be the D (6 bases). The CDR3 extends over 16 amino acids. Germline V CDR1 and CDR2: LGHDT, YNNKEL (reference sequence). Trimming took off 8 bases at V and 4 bases at J, with 23 bases between the two ends.

V is TRBV5-1 and J is TRBJ2-7, with D maybe TRBD2 (5 bases). This CDR3 region has 12 residues. Germline CDR1 is SGHRS and CDR2 is YFSETQ. Between the trimmed V and J ends, which lost 4 bases and 4 bases, there was a span of 9 bases. The CDR3 is CASSVEGYEQYF. The DNA of the CDR3 is TGCGCCAGCAGCGTCGAGGGATACGAGCAGTACTTC. Supplemented by reference TRBV5-1 and TRBJ2-7, the full variable domain reads KAGVTQTPRYLIKTRGQQVTLSCSPISGHRSVSWYQQTPGQGLQFLFEYFSETQRNKGNFPGRFSGRQFSNSRSEMNVSTLELGDSALYLCASSVEGYEQYFGPGTRLTVT.

V usage is TRBV29-1 and J usage is TRBJ1-6; no clear D. The germline V gene encodes CDR1 SQVTM and CDR2 ANQGSEA. There are 13 residues in the CDR3. V gave up 4 bases and J gave up 8 bases, with 12 bases separating them. The CDR3 spells CSVGISGDSPLHF. The CDR3 DNA sequence: TGCAGCGTTGGGATCAGCGGTGATTCACCCCTCCACTTT.

The chain uses TRBV20-1 and TRBJ2-5; 8 bases agree with TRBD2. Trimming at V came to 3 bases and at J to 5 bases, leaving 8 bases not matched to a gene. Per germline, CDR1 DFQATT and CDR2 SNEGSKA (reference sequence). This CDR3 has 14 amino acids. The CDR3 DNA is TGCAGTGCTAGTGTTAGCGGGGATAAGGAGACCCAGTACTTC. This translates into CSASVSGDKETQYF.

The chain couples TRBV6-2 or TRBV6-3 to TRBJ2-7, with 9 bases identical to TRBD1. V was clipped by 4 bases and J by 6 bases; unmatched bases: 7. The CDR3 totals 14 residues. CDR1 is MNHEY, CDR2 SVGEGT, per germline. CDR3 protein: CASSSGQGIGEQYF. CDR3 coding DNA: TGTGCCAGCAGTTCGGGACAGGGAATCGGCGAGCAGTACTTC.

The genes are TRBV7-9 and TRBJ1-1; D is ambiguous. The CDR3 runs 14 residues. The ends were cut back, 5 bases at V and 6 bases at J, with 16 bases in the middle. Germline loops: CDR1 SEHNR, CDR2 FQNEAQ (reference sequence). The CDR3 is CASSPVYGTPEAFF. CDR3 DNA: TGTGCCAGCAGCCCCGTTTATGGCACCCCTGAAGCTTTCTTT.

The chain is built from TRBV4-1 and TRBJ1-2; a weak D match, TRBD1 (5 bases). Deletions cut 4 bases from V and 8 bases from J, with 14 bases between. CDR3 length: 13 amino acids. Per germline, CDR1 MGHRA and CDR2 YSYEKL. In nucleotides, the CDR3 is TGCGCCAGCAGCCTGTCAGGGTTGGGGGGCTACACCTTC. This codes for CASSLSGLGGYTF.